Below are 23 T cell receptor beta chains sequenced from a single sample in a study of human T cells and chemical hapten exposure. TCRdb processed the RACE reads anew with MiXCR; each CDR3 protein has one entry. The table has 100,000 or so distinct CDR3 sequences, 30% to 35% seen once. Time point of the sample: patch test 3, about 24 weeks after DPC sensitization. Sample treatment: therapeutic diphenylcyclopropenone sensitization with weekly scalp DPC. The sequencing here drew on whole blood, taken in connection with sensitization to the hapten diphenylcyclopropenone (DPC). The receptors were sampled from a man aged 35 to 55 with alopecia areata. Some clones in this sample may be carry-over from other donors' samples.

This clonotype was detected only a few times. The rearrangement links TRBV19 to TRBJ2-2; 10 bases map to TRBD2. Looked up from germline, CDR1 is LNHDA and CDR2 is SQIVND (reference sequence). The CDR3 is made up of 14 amino acids. Trimming cost V 11 bases and J 5 bases; bases outside gene matches: 8. CDR3 sequence (DNA): TGTGCCGGAAGAGGTAGCGGGGGGACCGGGGAGCTGTTTTTT. It is translated as CAGRGSGGTGELFF.

The chain is built from TRBV28 and TRBJ2-7; D might be TRBD1 or TRBD2, each matching 5 bases. V lost 4 bases to trimming and J lost 6 bases, with 10 bases between them. Germline loops: CDR1 MDHEN, CDR2 SYDVKM. The CDR3 loop spans 12 amino acids. As DNA, the CDR3 is TGTGCCAGCAGTTCAACGGGACGCGAGCAGTACGTC. Translating gives CASSSTGREQYV.

CDR3 amino acids: CASSLATRGTEAFF. CDR3 nucleotides: TGTGCCAGCAGCTTAGCGACAAGGGGTACTGAAGCTTTCTTT. The genes are TRBV7-9 and TRBJ1-1; possible D gene TRBD1, 5 bases. The CDR3 extends over 14 amino acids. With 0 bases removed from V and 5 bases from J, the gap between germline ends came to 10 bases. From germline, CDR1 is SEHNR and CDR2 FQNEAQ (reference sequence).

This clonotype was counted between two and nine times. The chain combines TRBV5-1 with TRBJ2-7; D perhaps matches TRBD1 (6 bases). V lost 4 bases and J lost 2, with 13 bases in between. CDR3 length: 14 residues. CDR1 SGHRS and CDR2 YFSETQ come from the germline V gene. The CDR3: CASSTGSQPYEQYV. CDR3 nucleotides: TGCGCCAGCAGCACAGGGTCCCAGCCCTACGAGCAGTACGTC.

Only one count was recorded for this clonotype. This sequence joins TRBV5-6 and TRBJ2-1; D perhaps matches TRBD1 (7 bases). Trimming stripped 0 bases from V and 7 bases from J, with 14 bases between. Germline V gene lookup returns CDR1 SGHDT and CDR2 YYEEEE. The CDR3 runs to 15 residues. The chain's CDR3 is CASSLDRGRGNEQFF. CDR3 sequence (DNA): TGTGCCAGCAGCTTGGATAGGGGGCGGGGAAATGAGCAGTTCTTC.

This clonotype turned up a few times. V usage is TRBV12-3 or TRBV12-4 and J usage is TRBJ1-1; D unclear. Trimming stripped 3 bases from V and 10 bases from J, with 9 bases between. The CDR3 has 11 residues. The CDR3, as DNA: TGTGCCAGCAGTTTCAAGGGAAGAGCTTTCTTT. Translating it yields CASSFKGRAFF.

The J gene is TRBJ2-4, the V gene TRBV15; the D is unclear. This CDR3 is built from 16 residues. Germline V lookup: CDR1 LNHNV, CDR2 YYDKDF (reference sequence). V lost 2 bases to trimming and J lost 6 bases, with 17 bases between them. CDR3 residues: CATSRILTRIINIQYF. For the CDR3, the DNA is TGTGCCACCAGCAGAATACTAACCCGGATAATAAACATTCAGTACTTC. The variable domain in full, with the rest retrieved from reference TRBV15 and TRBJ2-4, is DAMVIQNPRYQVTQFGKPVTLSCSQTLNHNVMYWYQQKSSQAPKLLFHYYDKDFNNEADTPDNFQSRRPNTSFCFLDIRSPGLGDTAMYLCATSRILTRIINIQYFGAGTRLSVL.

The V gene is TRBV20-1, the J gene TRBJ2-7; D remains unclear. The CDR3 has 11 amino acids. The V end lost 5 bases, the J end lost 3 bases, and 8 bases lay between the germline ends. Per germline, CDR1 DFQATT and CDR2 SNEGSKA (reference sequence). The CDR3 reads CSALLGYEQYF. CDR3 nucleotides: TGCAGTGCTCTCCTGGGCTACGAGCAGTACTTC.

This clonotype showed up just a few times. The chain uses TRBV12-3 or TRBV12-4 and TRBJ1-1; D uncertain. V lost 4 bases, J lost 5 bases, and 5 bases lay in between. The CDR3 runs 11 residues. CDR3 in DNA: TGTGCCAGCAGTTCTTTAACTGAAGCTTTCTTT. It is translated as CASSSLTEAFF.

The chain is built from TRBV13 and TRBJ2-5; D unresolved. CDR3 length: 14 residues. Germline V gives CDR1 PRHDT, CDR2 FYEKMQ (reference sequence). Trimming pared 2 bases from V and 2 bases from J, leaving 9 bases between. The CDR3 coding sequence is TGTGCCAGCAGCTTAAGTGGTCGACAAGAGACCCAGTACTTC. Its protein product is CASSLSGRQETQYF.

CDR3 in amino acids: CASSRDRVGNQPQHF. CDR3 nucleotides: TGTGCCAGCAGTCGGGACAGGGTCGGCAATCAGCCCCAGCATTTT. V gene TRBV27 combines with J gene TRBJ1-5; 9 bases are shared with TRBD1. Germline V CDR1 and CDR2: MNHEY, SMNVEV (reference sequence). The CDR3 has 15 amino acids. The ends lost 5 bases at V and 2 bases at J; junction bases unmatched: 4.

There are many counts of this clonotype. V usage is TRBV20-1 and J usage is TRBJ1-1; weak D call: TRBD1 (5 bases). Trimming removed 3 bases at V and 4 bases at J, with 15 bases between. Germline CDR1 DFQATT, CDR2 SNEGSKA (reference sequence). The length of the CDR3 is 14 residues. The CDR3 bases are TGCAGTGCTAGCCCCGGGGGGACCGGCACTGAAGCTTTCTTT. This sequence encodes CSASPGGTGTEAFF.

Only a few counts were recorded for this clonotype. V gene TRBV29-1 combines with J gene TRBJ2-3, with a weak D call TRBD1 (5 bases). Between the trimmed V and J ends, which lost 2 bases and 1 base, there was a span of 10 bases. Germline assignment: CDR1 SQVTM and CDR2 ANQGSEA. The CDR3 contains 14 residues. Written as DNA, the CDR3 is TGCAGCGTTGAACGCGGCAGGGGCACAGATACGCAGTATTTT. Its protein is CSVERGRGTDTQYF.

This clonotype showed up just a few times. The chain employs TRBV6-5 and TRBJ1-3; D perhaps matches TRBD1 (5 bases). V was pared by 6 bases and J by 0 bases, with 12 bases between. Germline assignment: CDR1 MNHEY and CDR2 SVGAGI. The CDR3 spans 15 residues. CDR3 sequence (DNA): TGTGCCAGCAGCCAGACAGAGCTCTCTGGAAACACCATATATTTT. It encodes CASSQTELSGNTIYF.

This clonotype was seen only a few times. The chain is built from TRBV5-1 and TRBJ2-3; perhaps TRBD2 as D (6 bases). V was cut by 4 bases and J by 6 bases, with 9 bases left in between. Germline CDR1 and CDR2: SGHRS and YFSETQ. The CDR3 extends over 12 amino acids. The CDR3 is CASSMSGDTQYF. CDR3 sequence (DNA): TGCGCCAGCAGCATGAGCGGGGATACGCAGTATTTT.

The chain employs TRBV6-5 and TRBJ1-1; D is unresolved. Germline-derived CDR1 and CDR2 are MNHEY and SVGAGI. Trimming shortened V by 11 bases and J by 4 bases, and 8 bases separated the two germline ends. This CDR3 is 10 amino acids long. This CDR3 reads CAARSTEAFF. The CDR3 DNA is TGTGCCGCTCGGAGCACTGAAGCTTTCTTT.

This chain joins TRBV20-1 and TRBJ2-7; 12 bases map to TRBD1. Per germline, CDR1 DFQATT and CDR2 SNEGSKA (reference sequence). The ends lost 5 bases at V and 2 bases at J; junction bases unmatched: 10. The CDR3 runs to 16 residues. This CDR3 reads CSAAAAGTGGTYEQYV. The CDR3 DNA sequence: TGCAGTGCTGCCGCCGCCGGGACAGGGGGCACCTACGAGCAGTACGTC.

This clonotype showed up just a few times. CDR3 sequence: CASSPNPGNTIYF. The CDR3 DNA reads TGTGCCAGCAGTCCGAACCCTGGAAACACCATATATTTT. The J gene is TRBJ1-3, the V gene TRBV6-6; no reliable D call. The CDR3 is 13 amino acids. CDR1 and CDR2 from the germline V gene are MNHNY and SVGAGI (reference sequence). V was clipped by 5 bases and J by 2 bases, with 7 bases between them.

This clonotype came up once. The chain uses TRBV10-3 and TRBJ1-6; no definite D call. The germline V and J ends were trimmed by 0 bases and 8 bases, with 14 bases remaining between them. The CDR3 sequence is 16 residues long. Germline CDR1 is ENHRY and CDR2 is SYGVKD. The CDR3 loop is CAISESKDFQHSPLHF. In nucleotides, the CDR3 is TGTGCCATCAGTGAGTCGAAAGACTTCCAGCATTCACCCCTCCACTTT.

This clonotype was seen a handful of times. This rearrangement joins TRBV29-1 to TRBJ2-3; D is undetermined. V dropped 4 bases and J dropped 3 bases, with 14 bases sitting between them. Germline V lookup: CDR1 SQVTM, CDR2 ANQGSEA. This CDR3 region has 14 residues. CDR3: CSVVGPQATDTQYF. CDR3 DNA: TGCAGCGTTGTTGGCCCTCAGGCAACAGATACGCAGTATTTT.

The CDR3 DNA sequence: TGTGCCAGCAGTTTAATGGGCAGGGGGATTTCACCCCTCCACTTT. It specifies CASSLMGRGISPLHF. The chain combines TRBV27 with TRBJ1-6; 7 nucleotides align to TRBD1. The germline V gene has CDR1 MNHEY and CDR2 SMNVEV (reference sequence). The CDR3 loop spans 15 amino acids. J lost 9 bases, V lost 2 bases, and 7 bases had no gene match.

This clonotype was found a few times. V and J are TRBV6-5 and TRBJ2-5; D uncertain. This CDR3 comprises 14 residues. Between the trimmed V and J ends, which lost 4 bases and 5 bases, there was a span of 14 bases. CDR1 is MNHEY and CDR2 is SVGAGI in the germline V gene. CDR3 DNA: TGTGCCAGCAGTTCCCTCGTGAATTTGGAGACCCAGTACTTC. It codes for CASSSLVNLETQYF.

This clonotype was recorded many times. The rearrangement uses TRBV6-5 and TRBJ2-3, with 10 bases matching TRBD2. CDR1 MNHEY and CDR2 SVGAGI come from the germline V gene. The CDR3 loop spans 16 amino acids. J was trimmed by 3 bases and V by 0 bases; bases with no gene match: 3. CDR3 sequence (DNA): TGTGCCAGCAGTTACTCCCCTAGCGGGAGTACAGATACGCAGTATTTT. Its translation is CASSYSPSGSTDTQYF.